The entry that follows covers one T cell receptor beta chain sequence. With V trimmed by 1 base and J by 2 bases, 5 bases remained unmatched. The CDR3 covers 15 residues. TCRdb re-called the RT-PCR reads with MiXCR, one entry per CDR3 protein. Among about 960,000 distinct CDR3 sequences listed, more than 15% were seen once. This specimen belongs to a study of patients and donors after allogeneic stem cell transplantation. The V call is TRBV12-3 or TRBV12-4, the J call TRBJ2-7; 7 positions agree with TRBD2. Specimen: blood, either unsorted or a sorted T cell fraction (not recorded which). This TCR was sampled from a human donor who was either an allogeneic HSCT recipient or a stem cell or donor lymphocyte infusion donor (not recorded which). It is not recorded whose cells these are; they may come from a transplant donor. CDR3 loop: CASSLGGGGTYEQYF. Here the CDR3 DNA reads TGTGCCAGCAGTTTAGGGGGGGGAGGTACCTACGAGCAGTACTTC.